This entry describes one T cell receptor beta chain. Its target is unknown. These data are taken from a study of cytomegalovirus exposure and HLA in healthy donors. This CDR3 region has 16 residues. V dropped 4 bases and J dropped 4; count of bases not matched to a gene: 12. Germline V lookup: CDR1 MNHEY, CDR2 SVGAGI. Study-level points and caveats: An ancestry cluster, one associated with Asian ancestry, reportedly showed fewer N-insertions than the 666-donor mean in a later analysis.

Primers: 60 Vbeta forward and 13 Jbeta reverse. Assay: immunoSEQ multiplex PCR; the TCRdb copy retains only in-frame clones and omits some. The sample includes fewer than 200,000 clones, 72% of them seen just once. Sequencing was carried out using PBMCs. The sequence derives from a human donor in good health. The J gene is TRBJ2-7, the V gene TRBV6-5, with TRBD1 identical over 8 bases. This chain's CDR3 is CASSSNGAGGKYEQYF. CDR3 coding DNA: TGTGCCAGCAGTTCCAATGGGGCAGGGGGCAAGTACGAGCAGTACTTC.